This T cell receptor (beta chain) was identified in a study of blood T cells in healthy people across ages. This clonotype is a singleton in its sample. Primed by a sample-barcoded 5' primer and a J-beta primer mix, a second PCR proceeded for about 7 to 12 cycles. TCRdb recomputed calls from the 5' RACE reads with MiXCR, one row per CDR3 protein. The data contain 910,000 or so distinct CDR3 sequences, about 51% of them singletons. Sequenced sample: blood. The TCR sequence derives from a woman between 55 and 75 years old in good health.

The CDR3 sequence is CASSYSSSGSRNEQFF. CDR3 nucleotide sequence: TGTGCCAGCAGTTACTCGAGTAGCGGGAGTCGAAATGAGCAGTTCTTC. V gene TRBV6-2 or TRBV6-3 combines with J gene TRBJ2-1; 9 bases fit TRBD2. The trim removed 0 bases at V and 7 bases at J, leaving 7 bases unmatched. The CDR3 sequence is 16 residues long. Germline V gives CDR1 MNHEY, CDR2 SVGEGT.